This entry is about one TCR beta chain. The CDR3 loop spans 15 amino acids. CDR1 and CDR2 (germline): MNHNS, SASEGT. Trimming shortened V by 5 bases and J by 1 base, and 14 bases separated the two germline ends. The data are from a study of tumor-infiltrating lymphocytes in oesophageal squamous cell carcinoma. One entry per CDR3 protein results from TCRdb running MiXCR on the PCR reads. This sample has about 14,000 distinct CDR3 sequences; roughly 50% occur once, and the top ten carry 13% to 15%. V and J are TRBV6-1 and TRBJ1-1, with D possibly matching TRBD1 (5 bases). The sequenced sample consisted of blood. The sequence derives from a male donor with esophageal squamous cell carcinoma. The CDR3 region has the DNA TGTGCCAGCAGTACCCGGGACGGCCCGAACACTGAAGCTTTCTTT. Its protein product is CASSTRDGPNTEAFF.